The 14 T cell receptor beta chains below were found in one sample sequenced in a study of cytomegalovirus exposure and HLA in healthy donors. The PCR contained 60 Vbeta and 13 Jbeta primers. Repertoires were generated with immunoSEQ multiplex PCR, while TCRdb's copy carries only in-frame clones and drops some. The data contain about 120,000 clones, roughly 78% of them seen just once; the ten biggest clones take up 1% to 1.5%. The source material was PBMCs. The receptor set was obtained from a woman in her 30s in good health and CMV-seronegative.

The CDR3 coding sequence is TGTGCCAGCAGCCCGCGTCCCGATGAAAAACTGTTTTTT. Its protein product is CASSPRPDEKLFF. The J gene is TRBJ1-4, the V gene TRBV7-2; the D is unclear. Trimming pared 5 bases from V and 6 bases from J, leaving 10 bases between. The CDR3 spans 13 residues. Germline CDR1 reads SGHTA; CDR2 reads FQGNSA.

This rearrangement joins TRBV2 to TRBJ2-7, with 8 bases fitting TRBD1. The CDR3 sequence is 13 residues long. The V gene's germline CDR1 is SNHLY and CDR2 FYNNEI. With 7 bases clipped from V and 2 bases from J, the junction kept 4 bases outside the gene matches. CDR3: CASTSDRAYEQYF. The CDR3 DNA follows: TGTGCCAGCACCTCGGACAGGGCCTACGAGCAGTACTTC.

V gene TRBV29-1 combines with J gene TRBJ1-1; 11 nucleotides match TRBD1. Germline CDR1 reads SQVTM; CDR2 reads ANQGSEA. This CDR3 spans 15 amino acids. Losses at the gene ends were 3 bases for V and 9 bases for J; bases not matched to a gene: 12. CDR3: CSVDRSGTGGEKAFF. The CDR3 nucleotides are TGCAGCGTTGACCGCTCCGGGACAGGGGGTGAAAAAGCTTTCTTT.

The chain couples TRBV5-4 to TRBJ2-5; 8 nucleotides align to TRBD1. V shed 4 bases and J 5 bases; nucleotides not matched to a gene: 16. This CDR3 has 17 residues. Germline values: CDR1 SGHNT, CDR2 YYREEE (reference sequence). The CDR3 spells CASSRLTQGGTGETQYF. The CDR3 DNA reads TGTGCCAGCAGCCGACTGACACAGGGGGGTACCGGTGAGACCCAGTACTTC.

This chain links TRBV14 with TRBJ1-2; 9 nucleotides agree with TRBD1. The CDR3 length is 16 residues. The V gene's germline CDR1 is SGHDN and CDR2 FVKESK. The J segment lost 7 bases and the V segment lost 1 base, leaving 10 bases of the junction unmatched. The CDR3 sequence is CASSQAGTGYVSGYTF. For the CDR3, the DNA is TGTGCCAGCAGCCAAGCGGGGACAGGGTACGTGAGTGGCTACACCTTC.

This clone was picked up a small number of times. The chain couples TRBV28 to TRBJ2-4; no firm D call. The CDR3 spans 14 residues. Trimming took off 3 bases at V and 0 bases at J, with 6 bases between the two ends. The germline V gene has CDR1 MDHEN and CDR2 SYDVKM. The chain's CDR3 is CASSLRLAKNIQYF. CDR3 nucleotides: TGTGCCAGCAGTTTGAGGCTAGCCAAAAACATTCAGTACTTC.

The V call is TRBV5-1, the J call TRBJ1-1; no clear D gene. V gave up 4 bases and J gave up 6 bases, with 22 bases separating them. The CDR3 runs 16 residues. Germline CDR1 is SGHRS and CDR2 is YFSETQ. The CDR3: CASSPHDRVGSSEAFF. The DNA of the CDR3 is TGCGCCAGCAGCCCCCATGACCGGGTAGGTTCGTCTGAAGCTTTCTTT.

The CDR3 sequence is CASSLGGSASGLQETQYF. The CDR3, as DNA: TGTGCCAGCAGCTTAGGGGGGTCGGCTAGCGGGTTACAAGAGACCCAGTACTTC. The J gene is TRBJ2-5, the V gene TRBV7-7; 8 bases agree with TRBD2. With V trimmed by 1 base and J by 2 bases, 12 bases remained unmatched. The germline CDR1 and CDR2 sequences are SSHAT and FNYEAQ (reference sequence). The CDR3 extends over 18 amino acids.

The chain employs TRBV5-1 and TRBJ2-5; TRBD1 aligns across 8 bases. Trimming removed 2 bases from V and 1 base from J; junction bases left unmatched: 7. The CDR3 spans 16 residues. Germline V lookup: CDR1 SGHRS, CDR2 YFSETQ. The CDR3 region has the DNA TGCGCCAGCAGCTTCGGACAGGGTTTTAGCCAAGAGACCCAGTACTTC. Residues: CASSFGQGFSQETQYF.

This chain links TRBV15 with TRBJ2-1, with a tentative D call TRBD2 (5 bases). The V gene lost 5 bases and the J gene lost 6 bases, with 14 bases spanning the gap. Per the germline V gene, CDR1 is LNHNV and CDR2 is YYDKDF (reference sequence). The CDR3 sequence is 14 residues long. In DNA form, the CDR3 reads TGTGCCACCAGCGCCGGCCGGGGTTCCAATGAGCAGTTCTTC. It specifies CATSAGRGSNEQFF.

V usage is TRBV7-2 and J usage is TRBJ2-1, with D maybe TRBD1 (6 bases). Germline CDR1 reads SGHTA; CDR2 reads FQGNSA. The CDR3 spans 16 residues. Trimming left V 1 base short and J 8 bases short, with 18 bases between. The CDR3 DNA reads TGTGCCAGCAGCTTAGTCTTGGACAGTGATTCGCATGAGCAGTTCTTC. Its translation: CASSLVLDSDSHEQFF.

CDR3 DNA sequence: TGTGCCAGCTCACCCAGTCGCCAGGGAACTAATGAAAAACTGTTTTTT. It specifies CASSPSRQGTNEKLFF. The chain uses TRBV18 and TRBJ1-4, with D possibly being TRBD1 (5 bases). CDR3 size: 16 residues. The germline gives CDR1 KGHSH, CDR2 LQKENI. The V and J ends lost 3 bases and 1 base respectively, with 12 bases between them.

The CDR3 loop reads CASVQGGNSPLHF. CDR3 DNA sequence: TGTGCCAGCGTACAGGGGGGGAATTCACCCCTCCACTTT. This chain joins TRBV25-1 and TRBJ1-6, with 8 nucleotides matching TRBD1. The CDR3 contains 13 residues. The ends lost 8 bases at V and 7 bases at J; junction bases unmatched: 4. Per the germline V gene, CDR1 is MGHDK and CDR2 is SYGVNS.

The rearrangement links TRBV14 to TRBJ2-5; 7 positions match TRBD1. The junction had 11 bases not matched to a gene; V was cut back by 3 bases and J by 4 bases. The germline gives CDR1 SGHDN, CDR2 FVKESK. This CDR3 has 16 residues. CDR3 amino acids: CASSHRRGLRGETQYF. As DNA, the CDR3 is TGTGCCAGCAGCCATCGTAGGGGGCTTAGGGGAGAGACCCAGTACTTC.